This T cell receptor (beta chain) was recovered during a study of metastatic and nonmetastatic thyroid tumors. Original methodology: Variation in CDR3 across clinicopathological groups served as the basis for constructing a distant-metastasis classifier in papillary thyroid cancer. TCRdb recomputed clones from the PCR reads via MiXCR. TCRdb, rather than the study authors, made the V and J calls. In the table there are about 13,000 clones, about 22% of which are singletons. This CDR3 spans 17 amino acids. Germline V gene sequence: CDR1 MDHEN, CDR2 SYDVKM. V lost 2 bases and J lost 3; bases outside the gene matches: 12. Among the patients, none had received any treatment before thyroid surgery.

This sequence originates from a male donor with papillary thyroid cancer or a benign thyroid nodule (not recorded which). Some clones in this sample may be carry-over from other donors' samples. Sequenced sample: blood. The chain employs TRBV28 and TRBJ2-7; 8 bases map to TRBD1. CDR3 coding DNA: TGTGCCAGCAGTTTAGACTCCGGGACAGGAGTCCTCTACGAGCAGTACTTC. Translation: CASSLDSGTGVLYEQYF.